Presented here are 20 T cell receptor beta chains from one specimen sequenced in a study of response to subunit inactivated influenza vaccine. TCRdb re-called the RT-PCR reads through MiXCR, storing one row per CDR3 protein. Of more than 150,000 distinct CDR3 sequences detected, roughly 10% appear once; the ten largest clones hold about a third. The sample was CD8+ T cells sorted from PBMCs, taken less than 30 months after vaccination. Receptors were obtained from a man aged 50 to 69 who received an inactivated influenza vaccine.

CDR3 DNA: TGTGCCAGCAGTTCCCTCCTGATAGGGGATACATACGAGCAGTACTTC. Amino acid sequence: CASSSLLIGDTYEQYF. The chain recombines TRBV6-5 with TRBJ2-7, with a possible D match to TRBD1 (5 bases). The CDR3 runs 16 residues. Germline CDR1 MNHEY, CDR2 SVGAGI. Trimming pared 4 bases from V and 4 bases from J, leaving 20 bases between.

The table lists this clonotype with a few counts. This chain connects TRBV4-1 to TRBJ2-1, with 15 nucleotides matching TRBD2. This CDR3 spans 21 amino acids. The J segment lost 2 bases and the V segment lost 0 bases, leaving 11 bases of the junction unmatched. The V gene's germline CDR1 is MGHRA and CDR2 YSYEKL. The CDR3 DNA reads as TGCGCCAGCAGCCAAGATCGCCCAGGGACTAGCGGGAGGTTGACCTACAATGAGCAGTTCTTC. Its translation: CASSQDRPGTSGRLTYNEQFF.

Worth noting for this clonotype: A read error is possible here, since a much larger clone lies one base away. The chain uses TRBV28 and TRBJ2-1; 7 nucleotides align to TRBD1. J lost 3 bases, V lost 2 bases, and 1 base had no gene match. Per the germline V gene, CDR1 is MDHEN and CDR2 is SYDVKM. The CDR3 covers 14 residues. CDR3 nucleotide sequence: TGTGCCAGCAGTTTACCAGGGGGCTACAATGAGCAGTTCTTC. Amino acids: CASSLPGGYNEQFF.

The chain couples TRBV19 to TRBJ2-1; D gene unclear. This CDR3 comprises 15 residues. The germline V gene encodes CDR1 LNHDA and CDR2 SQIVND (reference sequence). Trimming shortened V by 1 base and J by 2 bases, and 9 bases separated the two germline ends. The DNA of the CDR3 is TGTGCCAGTAGTATAGGGGCAGTACCCTACAATGAGCAGTTCTTC. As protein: CASSIGAVPYNEQFF. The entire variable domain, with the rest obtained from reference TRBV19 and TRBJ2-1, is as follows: DGGITQSPKYLFRKEGQNVTLSCEQNLNHDAMYWYRQDPGQGLRLIYYSQIVNDFQKGDIAEGYSVSREKKESFPLTVTSAQKNPTAFYLCASSIGAVPYNEQFFGPGTRLTVL.

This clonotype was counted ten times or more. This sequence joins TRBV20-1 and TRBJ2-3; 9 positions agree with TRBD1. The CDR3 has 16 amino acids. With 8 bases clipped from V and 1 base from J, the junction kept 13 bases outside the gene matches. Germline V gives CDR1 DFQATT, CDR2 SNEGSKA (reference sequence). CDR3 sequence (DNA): TGCAGTTCCACCTGGGACAGGGCTTTTCGCACAGATACGCAGTATTTT. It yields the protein CSSTWDRAFRTDTQYF.

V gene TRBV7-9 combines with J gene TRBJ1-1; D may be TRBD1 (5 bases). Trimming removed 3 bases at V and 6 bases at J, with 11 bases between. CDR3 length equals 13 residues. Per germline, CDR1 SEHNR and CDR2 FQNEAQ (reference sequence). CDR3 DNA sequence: TGTGCCAGCAGCTTGGGGGTAATCGCTGAAGCTTTCTTT. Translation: CASSLGVIAEAFF.

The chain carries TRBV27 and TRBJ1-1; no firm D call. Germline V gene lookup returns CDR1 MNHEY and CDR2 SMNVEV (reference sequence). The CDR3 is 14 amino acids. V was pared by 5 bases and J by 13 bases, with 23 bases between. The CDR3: CASSPLLDGPQFFF. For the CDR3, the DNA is TGTGCCAGCAGTCCCTTGTTAGACGGCCCTCAATTTTTCTTT.

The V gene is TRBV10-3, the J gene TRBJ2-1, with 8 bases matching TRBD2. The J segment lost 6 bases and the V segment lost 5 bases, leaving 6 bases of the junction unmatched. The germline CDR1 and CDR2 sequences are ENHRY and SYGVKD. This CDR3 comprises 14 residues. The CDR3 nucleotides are TGTGCCATCAGTACAGCGGGAGAAAGCAATGAGCAGTTCTTC. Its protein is CAISTAGESNEQFF.

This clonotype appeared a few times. DNA of the CDR3: TGCAGTGCCAGACCGGGACTAGCTCGCTACAATGAGCAGTTCTTC. Its protein is CSARPGLARYNEQFF. This rearrangement joins TRBV20-1 to TRBJ2-1; 9 nucleotides line up with TRBD2. The CDR3 loop spans 15 amino acids. Germline assignment: CDR1 DFQATT and CDR2 SNEGSKA (reference sequence). Unmatched junction bases numbered 9, after V lost 6 bases and J lost 3 bases.

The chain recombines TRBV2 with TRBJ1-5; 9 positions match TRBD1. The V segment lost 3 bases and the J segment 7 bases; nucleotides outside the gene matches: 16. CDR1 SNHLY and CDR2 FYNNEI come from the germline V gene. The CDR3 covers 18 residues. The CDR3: CASSEGQGGKSLGQPQHF. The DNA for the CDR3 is TGTGCCAGCAGTGAGGGACAGGGAGGAAAATCCTTGGGGCAGCCCCAGCATTTT.

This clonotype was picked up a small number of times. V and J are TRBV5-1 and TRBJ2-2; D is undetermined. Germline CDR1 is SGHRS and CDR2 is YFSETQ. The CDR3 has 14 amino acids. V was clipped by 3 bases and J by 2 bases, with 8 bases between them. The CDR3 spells CASSWVTNTGELFF. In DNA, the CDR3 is TGCGCCAGCAGCTGGGTGACTAACACCGGGGAGCTGTTTTTT.

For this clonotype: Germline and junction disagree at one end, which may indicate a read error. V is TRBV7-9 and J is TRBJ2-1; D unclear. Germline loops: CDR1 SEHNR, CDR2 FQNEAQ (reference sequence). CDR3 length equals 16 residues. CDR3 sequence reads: CASSLGKVSSYDEQFF. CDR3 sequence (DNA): TGTGCCAGCAGCTTAGGGAAGGTCAGCTCCTACGATGAGCAGTTCTTC.

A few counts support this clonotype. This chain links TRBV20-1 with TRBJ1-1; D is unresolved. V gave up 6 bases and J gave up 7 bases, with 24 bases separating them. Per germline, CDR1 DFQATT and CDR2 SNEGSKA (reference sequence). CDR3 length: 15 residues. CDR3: CSADSLSGDPFEAFF. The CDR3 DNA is TGCAGTGCCGACTCTTTAAGTGGAGACCCGTTTGAAGCTTTCTTT.

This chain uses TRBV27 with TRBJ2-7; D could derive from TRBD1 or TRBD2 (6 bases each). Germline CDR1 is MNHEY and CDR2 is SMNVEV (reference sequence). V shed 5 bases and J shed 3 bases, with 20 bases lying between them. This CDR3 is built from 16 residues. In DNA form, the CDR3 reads TGTGCCAGCAGTCCTAACCCCACGGGGGCCCACTACGAGCAGTACTTC. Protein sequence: CASSPNPTGAHYEQYF.

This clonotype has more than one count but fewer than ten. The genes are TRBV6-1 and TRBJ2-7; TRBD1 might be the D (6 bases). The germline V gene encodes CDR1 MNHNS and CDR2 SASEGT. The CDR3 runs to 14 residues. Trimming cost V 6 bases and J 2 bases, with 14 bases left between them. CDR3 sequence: CASSPLGTTYEQYF. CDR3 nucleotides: TGTGCCAGCAGCCCCTTAGGGACAACCTACGAGCAGTACTTC.

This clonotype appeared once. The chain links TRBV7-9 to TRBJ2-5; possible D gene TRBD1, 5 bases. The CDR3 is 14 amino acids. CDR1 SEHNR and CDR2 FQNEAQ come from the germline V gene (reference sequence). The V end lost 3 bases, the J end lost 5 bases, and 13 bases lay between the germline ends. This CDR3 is CASSFGRVGETQYF. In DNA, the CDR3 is TGTGCCAGCAGCTTTGGCAGGGTGGGCGAGACCCAGTACTTC.

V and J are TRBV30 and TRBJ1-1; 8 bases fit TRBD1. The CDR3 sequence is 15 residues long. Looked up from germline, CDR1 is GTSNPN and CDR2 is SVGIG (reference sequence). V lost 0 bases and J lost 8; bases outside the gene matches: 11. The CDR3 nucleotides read TGTGCCTGGAGTGTACCGAAGACAGGGGTAGTGGAAGCTTTCTTT. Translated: CAWSVPKTGVVEAFF.

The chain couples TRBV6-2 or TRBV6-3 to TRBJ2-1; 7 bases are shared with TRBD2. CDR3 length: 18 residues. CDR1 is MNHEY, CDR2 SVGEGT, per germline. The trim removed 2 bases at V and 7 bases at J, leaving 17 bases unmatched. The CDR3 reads CASSYTPASGKVRNEQFF. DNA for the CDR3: TGTGCCAGCAGTTACACCCCAGCAAGCGGGAAGGTGAGGAATGAGCAGTTCTTC.

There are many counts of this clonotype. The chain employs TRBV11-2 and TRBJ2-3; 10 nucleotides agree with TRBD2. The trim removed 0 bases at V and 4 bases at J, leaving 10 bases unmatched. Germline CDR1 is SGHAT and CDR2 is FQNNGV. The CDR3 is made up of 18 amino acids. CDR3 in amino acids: CASSLDTLAGDSADTQYF. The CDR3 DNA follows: TGTGCCAGCAGCTTAGATACCCTAGCGGGAGATAGCGCAGATACGCAGTATTTT.

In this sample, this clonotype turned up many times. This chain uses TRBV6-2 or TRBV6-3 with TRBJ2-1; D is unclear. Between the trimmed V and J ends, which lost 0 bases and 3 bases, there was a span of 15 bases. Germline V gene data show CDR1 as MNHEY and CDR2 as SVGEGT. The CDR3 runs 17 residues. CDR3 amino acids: CASSYSIRDLRYNEQFF. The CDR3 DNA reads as TGTGCCAGCAGTTACTCGATCCGAGACCTTCGCTACAATGAGCAGTTCTTC.